A single T cell receptor (beta chain) is shown here with its context. The authors reverse transcribed all of the isolated RNA, so sequencing captured expressed TCRB transcripts. TCRdb's copy holds only in-frame clones and misses some; the assay was immunoSEQ multiplex PCR. The sample consists of roughly 610,000 clones, less than 20% of them appearing once. This sample was included in a study of beta chain features in type 1 diabetes. There are 13 residues in the CDR3. From germline, CDR1 is LNHDA and CDR2 SQIVND (reference sequence). V lost 3 bases and J 2 bases, leaving 8 bases between the germline ends.

Source material: naive CD4+ T cells from blood. V is TRBV19 and J is TRBJ2-7; no clear D gene. The TCR sequence derives from a man between 18 and 35 years old in good health. CDR3 DNA sequence: TGTGCCAGTAGTATCCGGGTCACCTACGAGCAGTACTTC. Translation gives CASSIRVTYEQYF.